The clone carrying this T cell receptor (beta chain) was counted a few times. TCRdb itself ran the 5' RACE reads through MiXCR, one entry per CDR3 protein. The sample contains about 660,000 distinct CDR3 sequences, over 8.5% of which appear only once. CDR1 is DFQATT and CDR2 is SNEGSKA in the germline V gene (reference sequence). The CDR3 is made up of 15 amino acids. V lost 3 bases and J lost 9; bases outside the gene matches: 11. This sample is drawn from a study of identical twins. These data were also filed under a second study, of yellow fever vaccine responses in identical twins.

This chain joins TRBV20-1 and TRBJ1-6; 7 positions match TRBD1. Input material: PBMCs. The source of this sequence is a woman under 30 in good health. This CDR3 is CSASAAGTDTSPLHF. DNA for the CDR3: TGCAGTGCTAGCGCCGCCGGGACAGACACTTCACCCCTCCACTTT.